The rows below give T cell receptor beta chains drawn from one sample of a study of blood T cell repertoires in COVID-19. Using immunoSEQ multiplex PCR, the repertoire was profiled, and TCRdb retains in-frame clones only, with some absent. The data show just under 350,000 clones, with almost 90% seen just once and about 6.7% held by the top ten. The specimen was peripheral blood. The receptors derive from a woman aged 70-85 years with COVID-19, enrolled during active disease. Both conserved end residues are part of each CDR3. The order of the fields is CDR3 DNA, CDR3 protein, J gene, D gene, V gene, clone size, CDR3 length. The D gene is left open where the match is weak. Size is omitted from some rows. Given values are once, few, many or a class for expanded clones.

TGTGCCAGCAGCCTGGGACAGAGCTATCAGCCCCAGCATTTT,CASSLGQSYQPQHF,TRBJ1-5,TRBD1,TRBV5-6,-,14
TGTGCCAGCACGTCGGGAGGAGATACGCAGTATTTT,CASTSGGDTQYF,TRBJ2-3,TRBD2,TRBV2,many,12
TGTGCCAGCAGCTTAGTTGGACAGCTGCCTCGAGGAGGTGGCTACACCTTC,CASSLVGQLPRGGGYTF,TRBJ1-2,-,TRBV7-9,-,17
TGTGCCAGCAGCTTAGCGGGGACTAGCGGGGGATTTGGGTACACAGATACGCAGTATTTT,CASSLAGTSGGFGYTDTQYF,TRBJ2-3,TRBD2,TRBV7-2,-,20
TGCAGTGCTAGTGACAGAAGGACAGGCAAGTCACAAGAGACCCAGTACTTC,CSASDRRTGKSQETQYF,TRBJ2-5,TRBD1,TRBV20-1,-,17
TGTGCCAGCAGTGCCCAAACAGGGGTTCAGCCCCAGCATTTT,CASSAQTGVQPQHF,TRBJ1-5,TRBD1,TRBV2,-,14
TGTGCCAGTAGTATGCCTGGGGGCAAGGAAAAACTGTTTTTT,CASSMPGGKEKLFF,TRBJ1-4,-,TRBV19,-,14
TGTGCCAGTAGTATTGGCAGACTAAACACTGAAGCTTTCTTT,CASSIGRLNTEAFF,TRBJ1-1,-,TRBV19,-,14
TGTGCCAGCAGTTTATCAGGGGCCCACTATGGCTACACCTTC,CASSLSGAHYGYTF,TRBJ1-2,-,TRBV27,once,14
TGTGCCAGCAGTGAAATGGCCGGGTTAGAGACCCAGTACTTC,CASSEMAGLETQYF,TRBJ2-5,-,TRBV2,-,14
TGTGCCAGTAGTGCTCGTCGGGTGAACACTGAAGCTTTCTTT,CASSARRVNTEAFF,TRBJ1-1,-,TRBV19,-,14
TGTGCCAGCAGCTCAGCGGGCCAGGGAGAGTCGGGCTACACCTTC,CASSSAGQGESGYTF,TRBJ1-2,-,TRBV5-4,few,15
TGTGCCAGTAGCCAGACAACTGGAAACACCATATATTTT,CASSQTTGNTIYF,TRBJ1-3,-,TRBV19,once,13
TGTGCCAGCAATCCCCACGGGACAGACTACAATGAGCAGTTCTTC,CASNPHGTDYNEQFF,TRBJ2-1,TRBD1,TRBV2,-,15
TGTGCCAGCAGTGCAGCCGGGAGTACTGAAGCTTTCTTT,CASSAAGSTEAFF,TRBJ1-1,-,TRBV2,-,13
TGTGCCAGCTCACCGGGACAGGGTAATTCACCCCTCCACTTT,CASSPGQGNSPLHF,TRBJ1-6,TRBD1,TRBV18,-,14
TGTGCCAGCAGCTTAGCCAGGGATCAGCCCCAGCATTTT,CASSLARDQPQHF,TRBJ1-5,-,TRBV7-9,-,13
TGTGCCAGCTCACGGGAGGCAGCTAATCAGCCCCAGCATTTT,CASSREAANQPQHF,TRBJ1-5,-,TRBV18,-,14
TGTGCCGCAGCGCCTAGCGGGGTTGTCGGTGAGCAGTTCTTC,CAAAPSGVVGEQFF,TRBJ2-1,TRBD2,TRBV10-3,-,14
TGTGCCAGCAGCTTAGTCAGGACTAGCGGGGGGGTTGATGAGCAGTTCTTC,CASSLVRTSGGVDEQFF,TRBJ2-1,TRBD2,TRBV7-8,-,17
TGCGCCAGCAGCCAAGGACTAGCGGGGGGGGAGCTGTTTTTT,CASSQGLAGGELFF,TRBJ2-2,TRBD2,TRBV4-3,once,14
TGTGCCAGTAGTCGGGCAGGGGCCTACGAGCAGTACTTC,CASSRAGAYEQYF,TRBJ2-7,-,TRBV19,-,13
TGTGCCAGCAGGATAAGGACAGGGGGGCAGCCCCAGCATTTT,CASRIRTGGQPQHF,TRBJ1-5,TRBD1,TRBV5-8,many,14
TGTGCCAGTAGGGGACAGGGCAGCTATGGCTACACCTTC,CASRGQGSYGYTF,TRBJ1-2,TRBD1,TRBV19,-,13
TGCGCCAGCAGTGCGGGTAGGAACACTGAAGCTTTCTTT,CASSAGRNTEAFF,TRBJ1-1,-,TRBV10-1,-,13
TGTGCCAGCAGTTCGGCGACAGGGGAGGATTCACCCCTCCACTTT,CASSSATGEDSPLHF,TRBJ1-6,TRBD1,TRBV28,-,15
TGTGCCAGCAGTGAAAGGGACAGGGTGGGTTCCGACACTGAAGCTTTCTTT,CASSERDRVGSDTEAFF,TRBJ1-1,TRBD1,TRBV2,-,17
TGTGCCAGCAGCGAAGGGACAGGATCACCCCTCCACTTT,CASSEGTGSPLHF,TRBJ1-6,TRBD1,TRBV11-2,-,13
TGTGCCTGGGACTGGGGCAGGGCATCGAATTCACCCCTCCACTTT,CAWDWGRASNSPLHF,TRBJ1-6,-,TRBV30,-,15
TGTGCCAGCAGCCGGACAGGAGACACTGAAGCTTTCTTT,CASSRTGDTEAFF,TRBJ1-1,TRBD1,TRBV3-1/TRBV3-2,-,13
TGTGCCAGCAGCCCCGGCAATCAGCCCCAGCATTTT,CASSPGNQPQHF,TRBJ1-5,-,TRBV7-9,-,12
TGTGCCAGCAGTAACAGGGGGCAGGGGCAGCCCCAGCATTTT,CASSNRGQGQPQHF,TRBJ1-5,TRBD1,TRBV6-5,-,14
TGTGCCAGTTTTTCCCGGGACAGGGGTCACGAGCAGTACTTC,CASFSRDRGHEQYF,TRBJ2-7,TRBD1,TRBV28,few,14
TGCGCCAGCAGCTTAGGACAGGGTGACTATGGCTACACCTTC,CASSLGQGDYGYTF,TRBJ1-2,TRBD1,TRBV5-1,-,14
TGTACCACCAGTGAATCCGGGTCTCTGGCAGATACGCAGTATTTT,CTTSESGSLADTQYF,TRBJ2-3,-,TRBV24-1,-,15
TGTGCCAGCGGATTGGCGGCGGAAGGAGATACGCAGTATTTT,CASGLAAEGDTQYF,TRBJ2-3,-,TRBV28,-,14
TGTGCCAGCAGCTTTCCTAGCGGGGGGGCCCCAGATACGCAGTATTTT,CASSFPSGGAPDTQYF,TRBJ2-3,TRBD2,TRBV7-2,-,16
TGTGCCAGCAGCTTAAGAATAGGACAGAACACCGGGGAGCTGTTTTTT,CASSLRIGQNTGELFF,TRBJ2-2,-,TRBV11-2,-,16
TGTGCCAGTAGTGGCAGGGTCGGAACTGAAGCTTTCTTT,CASSGRVGTEAFF,TRBJ1-1,-,TRBV19,-,13
TGTGCCAGCAGTGATGTTCGGGTCCCGGACACCATATATTTT,CASSDVRVPDTIYF,TRBJ1-3,-,TRBV2,few,14